One and the same sample provided the 3 T cell receptor beta chains below, sequenced in a study of cytomegalovirus exposure and HLA in healthy donors. PCR primers comprised 60 Vbeta and 13 Jbeta primers. TCRdb's copy holds only in-frame clones and misses some; the assay was immunoSEQ multiplex PCR. This table holds fewer than 60,000 clones, approximately 84% found once. Sequences were obtained from PBMCs. These receptors were obtained from a man aged 50 or older in good health and CMV-seronegative.

This chain uses TRBV29-1 with TRBJ2-3; D is unresolved. Between the trimmed V and J ends, which lost 0 bases and 4 bases, there was a span of 11 bases. This CDR3 has 14 amino acids. Germline values: CDR1 SQVTM, CDR2 ANQGSEA. The CDR3 bases are TGCAGCGTTGAAGATAGGTGGGCCTCAGATACGCAGTATTTT. Translation gives CSVEDRWASDTQYF.

This clone turned up a few times. The rearrangement uses TRBV7-3 and TRBJ2-7; 7 bases line up with TRBD2. The V and J ends lost 1 base and 5 bases, in that order; junction bases with no gene match: 5. Germline assignment: CDR1 SGHTA and CDR2 FQGTGA. This CDR3 has 14 residues. CDR3 protein: CASSLRAGRDEQYF. The CDR3 DNA follows: TGTGCCAGCAGCTTAAGGGCGGGGAGGGACGAGCAGTACTTC. Full variable domain (outside the CDR3, taken from reference TRBV7-3 and TRBJ2-7): GAGVSQTPSNKVTEKGKYVELRCDPISGHTALYWYRQSLGQGPEFLIYFQGTGAADDSGLPNDRFFAVRPEGSVSTLKIQRTERGDSAVYLCASSLRAGRDEQYFGPGTRLTVT.

The chain recombines TRBV4-3 with TRBJ1-6, with D maybe TRBD1 (6 bases). This CDR3 spans 15 amino acids. Germline CDR1 reads LGHNA; CDR2 reads YSLEER. Trimming took off 1 base at V and 10 bases at J, with 14 bases between the two ends. CDR3 in DNA: TGCGCCAGCAGCCAAGTCCACAGGGTTTGGTCACCCCTCCACTTT. Translation gives CASSQVHRVWSPLHF.